The 26 T cell receptor beta chains in this list originate from one sample, sequenced in a study of CD4 and CD8 cells across lung adenocarcinoma regions. In TCRdb, the PCR reads were re-called with MiXCR into one record per CDR3 protein. The table has approximately 11,000 distinct CDR3 sequences, 53% seen once. The sample comprised CD8+ T cells from the center of a lung tumor. The source is a female donor with lung adenocarcinoma. The CD4 and CD8 labels of this study may be unreliable.

V and J are TRBV6-1 and TRBJ1-2; maybe TRBD1 (5 bases). With 7 bases removed from V and 3 bases from J, the gap between germline ends came to 15 bases. The CDR3 loop spans 14 amino acids. The germline V gene encodes CDR1 MNHNS and CDR2 SASEGT. DNA for the CDR3: TGTGCCAGCACGGGGTTTCAGGGAGACTATGGCTACACCTTC. This sequence encodes CASTGFQGDYGYTF.

There are a few counts of this clonotype. The chain has TRBV6-1 and TRBJ2-1, with a possible D match to TRBD1 (7 bases). Germline assignment: CDR1 MNHNS and CDR2 SASEGT. Trimming stripped 6 bases from V and 4 bases from J, with 10 bases between. The CDR3 loop spans 13 amino acids. The CDR3, as DNA: TGTGCCAGCAGGGGGGGACAGTACAATGAGCAGTTCTTC. It yields the protein CASRGGQYNEQFF.

This clonotype was detected many times. The chain is built from TRBV12-3 or TRBV12-4 and TRBJ2-3; the D is unclear. Trimming took off 0 bases at V and 2 bases at J, with 6 bases between the two ends. This CDR3 is built from 14 residues. The CDR3 coding sequence is TGTGCCAGCAGTTTAGCGGGGAACACAGATACGCAGTATTTT. Protein product: CASSLAGNTDTQYF.

The chain has TRBV6-1 and TRBJ2-4; 13 nucleotides match TRBD2. This CDR3 has 18 residues. V trimming: 1 base; J trimming: 12 bases; junction bases outside the gene matches: 15. Germline CDR1 MNHNS, CDR2 SASEGT. The CDR3 loop is CASSEGGLAGRDKETQYF. The CDR3 region has the DNA TGTGCCAGCAGTGAAGGGGGACTAGCGGGGCGTGACAAAGAGACTCAGTACTTC.

The chain links TRBV6-1 to TRBJ2-1, with D maybe TRBD2 (6 bases). Trimming removed 4 bases at V and 2 bases at J, with 15 bases between. Germline values: CDR1 MNHNS, CDR2 SASEGT. The CDR3 runs to 16 residues. As DNA, the CDR3 is TGTGCCAGCAGTGGTGCTTGGGGGAGGACCTACAATGAGCAGTTCTTC. Translating gives CASSGAWGRTYNEQFF.

The chain is built from TRBV6-1 and TRBJ2-3; TRBD2 agrees at 7 bases. The end of the DNA aligns better with TRBJ2-1, so the J call may be wrong. There are 14 residues in the CDR3. CDR1 is MNHNS, CDR2 SASEGT, per germline. CDR3 residues: CASRGEGRYNEQFF. The CDR3 DNA is TGTGCCAGCAGGGGGGAGGGGAGATACAATGAGCAGTTCTTC.

Turning to this clonotype: One end of the junction is discordant with germline, which a read error may explain. V and J are TRBV10-2 and TRBJ2-1; D is perhaps TRBD1 or TRBD2 (5 bases each). The germline gives CDR1 WSHSY, CDR2 SAAADI. The CDR3 sequence is 14 residues long. The CDR3 loop reads CASSEPGPEVLGLF. The CDR3 nucleotides read TGCGCCAGCAGTGAGCCGGGGCCCGAAGTACTGGGTCTCTTC.

This sequence joins TRBV6-1 and TRBJ2-5; D perhaps matches TRBD1 (6 bases). The J call is uncertain, as TRBJ2-7 better fits the DNA end. CDR1 and CDR2 (germline): MNHNS, SASEGT. This CDR3 spans 16 amino acids. As DNA, the CDR3 is TGTGCCAGCAGTGAATTTAACAGGGTTAAATCCCACGAGCAGTACTTC. Its protein product is CASSEFNRVKSHEQYF.

This clonotype is medium-sized by share. This chain uses TRBV27 with TRBJ1-2; 11 bases are a match to TRBD1. CDR3 length: 16 amino acids. J lost 8 bases, V lost 5 bases, and 13 bases had no gene match. Germline CDR1 reads MNHEY; CDR2 reads SMNVEV (reference sequence). For the CDR3, the DNA is TGTGCCAGCAGTCCCACCGGACAGGGGGCTAAGTTGGGCTACACCTTC. It translates to CASSPTGQGAKLGYTF.

Points on this clonotype: Mismatch with germline at one junction end may stem from a read error. The J gene is TRBJ2-5, the V gene TRBV11-1; 9 bases map to TRBD2. Germline V gene lookup returns CDR1 SGHAT and CDR2 FQDESV (reference sequence). There are 17 residues in the CDR3. The CDR3 is CAISARGGGSRPDTQYF. The CDR3, as DNA: TGTGCCATCAGCGCGCGGGGGGGGGGCAGTCGACCAGATACCCAGTATTTC. The variable domain in full, with the rest retrieved from reference TRBV11-1 and TRBJ2-5, is EAEVAQSPRYKITEKSQAVAFWCDPISGHATLYWYRQILGQGPELLVQFQDESVVDDSQLPKDRFSAERLKGVDSTLKIQPAELGDSAMYLCAISARGGGSRPDTQYFGPGTRLLVL.

The chain recombines TRBV10-3 with TRBJ2-5, with a possible D match to TRBD1 (8 bases). The closer fit of TRBJ2-7 to the DNA end suggests the J call may be wrong. The CDR3 has 15 residues. From germline, CDR1 is ENHRY and CDR2 SYGVKD. CDR3 residues: CAISESVQGGYEQYF. The CDR3 bases are TGTGCCATCAGTGAGTCCGTACAGGGGGGGTACGAGCAGTACTTC.

This clonotype is judged medium-sized (0.01 to 0.1%). With a much larger clone just one base away, this may be a read error. The V call is TRBV6-1, the J call TRBJ2-4; D perhaps matches TRBD2 (7 bases). The germline CDR1 and CDR2 sequences are MNHNS and SASEGT. The CDR3 has 16 amino acids. Here the CDR3 reads CVSSDQAGAETNIQYF. The CDR3 region has the DNA TGTGTCAGCAGTGACCAGGCGGGGGCCGAAACGAACATTCAGTACTTC.

Remarks on this clonotype: Sequence at one end of the junction differs from germline and may be a read error. The J gene is TRBJ2-3, the V gene TRBV6-8; D is unresolved. This CDR3 is 16 amino acids long. CDR1 MNHGY and CDR2 SAAAGT come from the germline V gene. The CDR3 nucleotides are TGTGCCAGCGCGGAGACTGGCGGCCGTGACACAGATACCCAGTATTTT. Protein product: CASAETGGRDTDTQYF.

Regarding this clonotype: The conserved final phenylalanine or tryptophan is absent from the CDR3, which likely points to a read error. No DNA is shown, since the ends of the CDR3 on it are uncertain; the CDR3 is the one TCRdb lists. The chain couples TRBV6-1 to TRBJ2-3. CDR1 is MNHNS, CDR2 SASEGT, per germline. Inclusive of both ends, the CDR3 amounts to 13 amino acids. The CDR3 reads CASWMGNTDTRSL.

This clonotype has just a few counts. This chain uses TRBV27 with TRBJ2-3, with D unclear. Germline-derived CDR1 and CDR2 are MNHEY and SMNVEV (reference sequence). Trimming left V 8 bases short and J 1 base short, with 13 bases between. The CDR3 runs to 14 residues. This CDR3 reads CASGRGQGTDTQYF. The CDR3 nucleotides read TGTGCCAGCGGGCGAGGTCAGGGCACAGATACGCAGTATTTT.

The count of this clonotype is one. An end of the junction differs from the germline gene, which may be a read error. This chain uses TRBV6-8 with TRBJ2-6; TRBD2 matches 9 bases. CDR1 and CDR2 (germline): MNHGY, SAAAGT. This CDR3 comprises 17 residues. The CDR3 sequence: CASTKAGGLPCANVLTF. The DNA for the CDR3 is TGTGCCAGCACCAAAGCGGGGGGCCTCCCTTGCGCCAACGTGCTGACTTTC.

The J gene is TRBJ2-5, the V gene TRBV4-1; D gene ambiguous. There are 13 residues in the CDR3. Trimming cost V 0 bases and J 13 bases, with 15 bases left between them. CDR1 is MGHRA and CDR2 is YSYEKL in the germline V gene. CDR3 amino acids: CASSQDLSSARYF. Written as DNA, the CDR3 is TGCGCCAGCAGCCAAGATCTTAGTTCAGCGCGGTACTTC.

This chain uses TRBV5-5 with TRBJ1-2; perhaps TRBD1 as D (5 bases). V was cut by 1 base and J by 5 bases, with 18 bases left in between. The length of the CDR3 is 16 residues. Germline values: CDR1 SGHKS, CDR2 YYEKEE (reference sequence). CDR3 nucleotide sequence: TGTGCCAGCAGCTTGAACCAGGGAGTCCTTGAATATGGCTACACCTTC. Amino acids: CASSLNQGVLEYGYTF.

This clonotype was observed a few times. V usage is TRBV10-1 and J usage is TRBJ2-1, with 9 positions matching TRBD1. Germline V CDR1 and CDR2: WNHNN, SYGVQD (reference sequence). The length of the CDR3 is 14 residues. The trim removed 8 bases at V and 0 bases at J, leaving 2 bases unmatched. The CDR3 DNA sequence: TGCGCCAGCGGGACAGGGAGCTCCTACAATGAGCAGTTCTTC. This translates into CASGTGSSYNEQFF.

The gene calls are TRBV10-3 and TRBJ2-3; D is perhaps TRBD2 (7 bases). V gave up 6 bases and J gave up 0 bases, with 13 bases separating them. CDR3 length: 15 residues. From germline, CDR1 is ENHRY and CDR2 SYGVKD. The CDR3 DNA is TGTGCCATCAGGGGGGGGGCTGTGAGCACAGATACGCAGTATTTT. Translation: CAIRGGAVSTDTQYF.

This clonotype has more than one count but fewer than ten. This chain links TRBV27 with TRBJ2-5; 11 nucleotides align to TRBD2. With V trimmed by 5 bases and J by 5 bases, 13 bases remained unmatched. Germline CDR1 reads MNHEY; CDR2 reads SMNVEV (reference sequence). The CDR3 is 17 amino acids. DNA for the CDR3: TGTGCCAGCAGTCTCTCTTCATACGGGACTAGCGGTGAGACCCAGTACTTC. It encodes CASSLSSYGTSGETQYF.

This clonotype turned up a few times. The gene calls are TRBV6-1 and TRBJ2-5; D is perhaps TRBD2 (5 bases). The J call could be wrong; TRBJ2-7 is a better fit for the DNA end. The germline gives CDR1 MNHNS, CDR2 SASEGT. This CDR3 has 13 amino acids. CDR3 loop: CASSGIMAYEQYF. For the CDR3, the DNA is TGTGCCAGCAGCGGGATAATGGCCTACGAGCAGTACTTC.

A few counts support this clonotype. V and J are TRBV6-1 and TRBJ2-3; 11 bases map to TRBD2. The CDR3 is made up of 15 amino acids. Germline lookup yields CDR1 MNHNS and CDR2 SASEGT. Losses at the gene ends were 5 bases for V and 2 bases for J; bases not matched to a gene: 3. The CDR3 here is CASSLAGGHTDTQYF. CDR3 nucleotides: TGTGCCAGCAGTCTAGCGGGGGGCCACACAGATACGCAGTATTTT.

This chain uses TRBV7-2 with TRBJ2-1; weak D call: TRBD2 (6 bases). Per germline, CDR1 SGHTA and CDR2 FQGNSA. This CDR3 is built from 15 residues. Trimming stripped 5 bases from V and 4 bases from J, with 15 bases between. CDR3 region: CASSAPGDFYNEQFF. The CDR3 bases are TGTGCCAGCAGCGCCCCCGGGGACTTTTACAATGAGCAGTTCTTC.

V is TRBV4-1 and J is TRBJ2-7; TRBD1 is a possible D gene (6 bases). Trimming left V 7 bases short and J 5 bases short, with 9 bases between. Germline assignment: CDR1 MGHRA and CDR2 YSYEKL. This CDR3 is 11 amino acids long. The CDR3 region has the DNA TGCGCCAGCACCCAGGGGAACGAGCAGTACTTC. Protein sequence: CASTQGNEQYF.

This clonotype is categorized as medium-sized. The genes are TRBV6-1 and TRBJ1-4; TRBD1 might be the D (6 bases). The CDR3 consists of 16 residues. The germline V gene encodes CDR1 MNHNS and CDR2 SASEGT. V was trimmed by 0 bases and J by 5 bases, leaving 13 bases between them. The chain's CDR3 is CASSEALRGENEKLFF. The CDR3 nucleotides read TGTGCCAGCAGTGAAGCGCTCAGGGGAGAAAATGAAAAACTGTTTTTT.